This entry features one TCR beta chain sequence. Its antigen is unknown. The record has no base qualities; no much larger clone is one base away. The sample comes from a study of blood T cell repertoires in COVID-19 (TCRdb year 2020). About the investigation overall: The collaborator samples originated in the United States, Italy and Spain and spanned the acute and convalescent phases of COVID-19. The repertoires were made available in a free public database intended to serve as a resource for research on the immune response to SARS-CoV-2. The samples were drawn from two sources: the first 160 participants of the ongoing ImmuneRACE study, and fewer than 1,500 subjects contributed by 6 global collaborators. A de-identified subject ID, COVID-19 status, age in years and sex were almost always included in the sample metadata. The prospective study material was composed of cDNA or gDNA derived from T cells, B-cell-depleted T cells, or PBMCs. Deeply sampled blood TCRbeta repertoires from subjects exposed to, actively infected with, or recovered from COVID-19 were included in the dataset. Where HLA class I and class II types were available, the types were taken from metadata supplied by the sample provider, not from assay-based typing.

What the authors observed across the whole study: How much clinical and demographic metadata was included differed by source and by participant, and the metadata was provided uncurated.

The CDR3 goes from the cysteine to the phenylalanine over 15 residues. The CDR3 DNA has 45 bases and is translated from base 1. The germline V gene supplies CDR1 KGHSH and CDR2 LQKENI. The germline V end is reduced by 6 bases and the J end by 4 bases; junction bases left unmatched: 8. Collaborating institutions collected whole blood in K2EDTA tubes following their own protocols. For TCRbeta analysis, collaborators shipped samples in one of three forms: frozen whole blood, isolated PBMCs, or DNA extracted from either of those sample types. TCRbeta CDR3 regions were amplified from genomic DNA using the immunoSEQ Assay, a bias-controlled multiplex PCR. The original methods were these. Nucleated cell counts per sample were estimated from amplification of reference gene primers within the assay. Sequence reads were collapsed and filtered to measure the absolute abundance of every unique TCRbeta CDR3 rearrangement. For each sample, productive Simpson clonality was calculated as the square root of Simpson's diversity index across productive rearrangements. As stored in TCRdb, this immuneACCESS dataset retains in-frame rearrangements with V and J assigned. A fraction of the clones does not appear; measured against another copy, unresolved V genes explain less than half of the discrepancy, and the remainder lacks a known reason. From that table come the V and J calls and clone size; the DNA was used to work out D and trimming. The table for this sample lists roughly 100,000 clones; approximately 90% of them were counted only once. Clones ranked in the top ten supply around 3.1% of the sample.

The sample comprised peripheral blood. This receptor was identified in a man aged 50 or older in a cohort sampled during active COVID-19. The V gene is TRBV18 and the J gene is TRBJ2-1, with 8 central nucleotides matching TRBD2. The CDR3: CASSRGGSIYNEQFF. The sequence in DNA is TGTGCCAGCTCCCGGGGGGGCTCGATTTACAATGAGCAGTTCTTC.